This entry is about one TCR beta chain. Its antigen is not identified. These data originate in a study of monozygotic twins with cystic fibrosis. Study-wide results and limits: In this small cohort, shared CDR3 numbers showed no association with age, concordance or disease severity. J usage was most co-twin-similar in 8 of 16 pairs, V in 13.

Sequencing was performed with immunoSEQ multiplex PCR; in TCRdb, only in-frame clones are kept and a portion is missing. The sample consists of tens of thousands of clones, around 96% of them appearing once. Germline assignment: CDR1 KGHSY and CDR2 FQNENV. CDR3 length: 15 residues. The V end lost 0 bases, the J end lost 3 bases, and 9 bases lay between the germline ends. Sequenced sample: blood. The source of this sequence is a girl aged 2-10 years with cystic fibrosis. The chain uses TRBV16 and TRBJ1-5, with D unclear. In nucleotides, the CDR3 is TGTGCCAGCAGCCAATCTTGGGGATACAATCAGCCCCAGCATTTT. It yields the protein CASSQSWGYNQPQHF. Complete variable domain (other parts from reference TRBV16 and TRBJ1-5): GEEVAQTPKHLVRGEGQKAKLYCAPIKGHSYVFWYQQVLKNEFKFLISFQNENVFDETGMPKERFSAKCLPNSPCSLEIQATKLEDSAVYFCASSQSWGYNQPQHFGDGTRLSIL.